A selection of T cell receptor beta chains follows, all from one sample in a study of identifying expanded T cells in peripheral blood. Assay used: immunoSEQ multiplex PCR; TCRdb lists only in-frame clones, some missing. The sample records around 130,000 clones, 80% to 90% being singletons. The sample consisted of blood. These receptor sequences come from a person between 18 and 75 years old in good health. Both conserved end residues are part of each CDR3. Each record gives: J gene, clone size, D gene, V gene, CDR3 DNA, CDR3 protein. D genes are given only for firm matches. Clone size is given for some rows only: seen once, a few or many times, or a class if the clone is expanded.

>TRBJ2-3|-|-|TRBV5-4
TGTGCCAGCAGCTCGGCCATCCGGGAGATGCAGTATTTT
CASSSAIREMQYF
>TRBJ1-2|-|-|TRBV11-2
TGTGCCAGCAGCTTAGAACACATGTCTAACTATGGCTACACCTTC
CASSLEHMSNYGYTF
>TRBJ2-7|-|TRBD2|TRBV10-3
TGTGCCACCCACCCGGGGGGGACCTACGAGCAGTACTTC
CATHPGGTYEQYF
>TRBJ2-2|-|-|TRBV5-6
TGTGCCAGCAGCTGGGAAGATGGCACCGGGGAGCTGTTTTTT
CASSWEDGTGELFF
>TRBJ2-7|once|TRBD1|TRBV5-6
TGTGCCAGCAGTAGTCTCCCGGGACAGACCTACGAGCAGTACTTC
CASSSLPGQTYEQYF
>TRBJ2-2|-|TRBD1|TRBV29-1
TGCAGCGTTGAAACAGGGGGCGTTCCCGGGGAGCTGTTTTTT
CSVETGGVPGELFF
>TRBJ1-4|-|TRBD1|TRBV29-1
TGCAGCGTTGTGTGGACAGGGGTCGAAAAACTGTTTTTT
CSVVWTGVEKLFF
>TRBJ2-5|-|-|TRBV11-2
TGTGCCAGCAGCTTAGAGTCAGGCCAACAAGAGACCCAGTACTTC
CASSLESGQQETQYF
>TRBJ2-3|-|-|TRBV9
TGTGCCAGCAGCGCAACCACAGATACGCAGTATTTT
CASSATTDTQYF
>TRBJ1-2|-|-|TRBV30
TGTGCCTGGAGTACAGTTGGGTTGGGCTACACCTTC
CAWSTVGLGYTF
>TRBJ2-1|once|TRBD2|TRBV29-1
TGCAGCGCCACGACTAGCGGAGTATTCTACAATGAGCAGTTCTTC
CSATTSGVFYNEQFF
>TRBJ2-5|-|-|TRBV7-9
TGTGCCAGCAGCACAGGACCCCTGCGGGAGACCCAGTACTTC
CASSTGPLRETQYF
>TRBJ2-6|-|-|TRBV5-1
TGCGCCAGCAGCTCCGTCCCGGGCCTCTCTGGGGCCAACGTCCTGACTTTC
CASSSVPGLSGANVLTF
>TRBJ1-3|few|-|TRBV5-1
TGCGCCAGCAGCCCTCTGGTCCGAACGGGAAACACCATATATTTT
CASSPLVRTGNTIYF
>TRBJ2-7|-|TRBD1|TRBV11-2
TGTGCCAGCAGCCGCGACAGGGCCTACGAGCAGTACTTC
CASSRDRAYEQYF
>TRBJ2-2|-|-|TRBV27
TGTGCCAGCAGTTTAAAACCTCTTGGCAGGGAGCTGTTTTTT
CASSLKPLGRELFF
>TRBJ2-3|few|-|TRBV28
TGTGCCAGCAGTTCTAACACAGATACGCAGTATTTT
CASSSNTDTQYF
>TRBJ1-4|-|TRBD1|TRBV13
TGTGCCAGCACCTTGGACAGGGAGGGAAAACTGTTTTTT
CASTLDREGKLFF
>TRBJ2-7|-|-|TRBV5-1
TGCGCCAGCAGCGATCGGGTGACGGACGAGCAGTACTTC
CASSDRVTDEQYF
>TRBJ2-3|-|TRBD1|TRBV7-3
TGTGCCAGCAGCCTAAACAGGGGGACAGATACGCAGTATTTT
CASSLNRGTDTQYF
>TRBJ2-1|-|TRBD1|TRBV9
TGTGCCAGCAGCGTAGGGGTGGGGGACAGGGCATTCTACAATGAGCAGTTCTTC
CASSVGVGDRAFYNEQFF
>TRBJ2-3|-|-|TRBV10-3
TGTGCCATCAGTGGGCCCTCCGGGGGGCCCTCTCCAGATACGCAGTATTTT
CAISGPSGGPSPDTQYF
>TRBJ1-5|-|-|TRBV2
TGTGCCAGCAGTGAACAGGGGAGGTATCAGCCCCAGCATTTT
CASSEQGRYQPQHF
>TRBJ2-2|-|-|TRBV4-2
TGTGCCAGCAGCCAAGAAGGCAGGGTAGGCACCGGGGAGCTGTTTTTT
CASSQEGRVGTGELFF
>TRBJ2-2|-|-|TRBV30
TGTGCCTGGAACCCCCCTGTAGGGAACACCGGGGAGCTGTTTTTT
CAWNPPVGNTGELFF
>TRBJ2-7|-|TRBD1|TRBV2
TGTGCCAGCAGCTGGGACAGTGTCTACGAGCAGTACTTC
CASSWDSVYEQYF
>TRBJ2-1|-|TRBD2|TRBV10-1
TGCGCCAGCAGTGCGGGCCGAGCGGGAGGCGATGAGCAGTTCTTC
CASSAGRAGGDEQFF
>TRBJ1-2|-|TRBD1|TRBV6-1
TGTGCCAGCGACAGGGAGATCACGAGTGGCTACACCTTC
CASDREITSGYTF
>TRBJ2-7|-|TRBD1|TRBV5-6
TGTGCCAGCAGCCGCCCCGGGACAGGATACGAGCAGTACTTC
CASSRPGTGYEQYF
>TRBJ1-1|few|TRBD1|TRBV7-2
TGTGCCAGCAGCTTGGGACAGATGAACACTGAAGCTTTCTTT
CASSLGQMNTEAFF
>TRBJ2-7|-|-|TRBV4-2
TGTGCCAGCAGCCCACTTGGATCCTACGAGCAGTACTTC
CASSPLGSYEQYF
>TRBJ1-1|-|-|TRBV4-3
TGCGCCAGCAGCCAAGATCCGTTCACTGAAGCTTTCTTT
CASSQDPFTEAFF
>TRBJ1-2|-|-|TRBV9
TGTGCCAGCAGTTTAGGAAGGCCCCATGGCTACACCTTC
CASSLGRPHGYTF
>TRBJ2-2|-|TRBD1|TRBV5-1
TGCGCCAGCAGGATACAGGGGGCCGGCGGGGAGCTGTTTTTT
CASRIQGAGGELFF
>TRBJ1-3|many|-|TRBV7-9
TGTGCCAGCAGCTTAGGGGACACCCTCTCGGGAAACACCATATATTTT
CASSLGDTLSGNTIYF
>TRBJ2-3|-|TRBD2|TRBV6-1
TGTGCCAGCAGTGAATTGGCTAGCGGCCTAGATACGCAGTATTTT
CASSELASGLDTQYF
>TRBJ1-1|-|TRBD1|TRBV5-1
TGCGCCAGCAGATCAGACAGGGGAGGCACTGAAGCTTTCTTT
CASRSDRGGTEAFF
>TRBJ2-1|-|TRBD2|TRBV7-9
TGTGCCAGCAGATCTAGCGGGGGGGCCTCGAATGAGCAGTTCTTC
CASRSSGGASNEQFF
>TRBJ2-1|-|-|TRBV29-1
TGCAGCGTTGAAGCCAATAGGGCAGGGCTGGACAATGAGCAGTTCTTC
CSVEANRAGLDNEQFF
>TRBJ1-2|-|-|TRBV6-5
TGTGCCAGCAGTTACCACAGACCCACTAACTATGGCTACACCTTC
CASSYHRPTNYGYTF
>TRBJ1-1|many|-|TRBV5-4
TGTGCCAGCAGCCCTCAGCGGGCGGTGGGAAGCACTGAAGCTTTCTTT
CASSPQRAVGSTEAFF
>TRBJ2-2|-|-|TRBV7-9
TGTGCCAGCAGCTTAGGGCAGCCCAACACCGGGGAGCTGTTTTTT
CASSLGQPNTGELFF
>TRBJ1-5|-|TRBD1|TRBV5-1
TGCGCCAGCAGCTTGGCACCAACCGGGACAGCAGGGCAGCCCCAGCATTTT
CASSLAPTGTAGQPQHF
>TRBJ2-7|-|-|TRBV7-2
TGTGCCAGCAGCCCCAAAATCGTCCACGAGCAGTACTTC
CASSPKIVHEQYF
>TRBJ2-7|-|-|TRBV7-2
TGTGCCAGCAGCATCCTTCTAGCCCACGAGCAGTACTTC
CASSILLAHEQYF
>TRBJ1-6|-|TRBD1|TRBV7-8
TGTGCCAGCAGCTTAACCGGGACAGTCAATTTCACACCCCTCCACTTT
CASSLTGTVNFTPLHF
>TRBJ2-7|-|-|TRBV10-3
TGTGCCATCAGTGAGGGTAGCGGCGACGAGCAGTACTTC
CAISEGSGDEQYF
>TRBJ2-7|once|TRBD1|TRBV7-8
TGTGCCAGCAGGGACAGGGACCCACGGGACGAGCAGTACTTC
CASRDRDPRDEQYF
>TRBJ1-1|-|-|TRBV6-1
TGTGCCAGCAGTGAAAGGGACAACACTGAAGCTTTCTTT
CASSERDNTEAFF
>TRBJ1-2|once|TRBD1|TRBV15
TGTGCCACCAGCAGCGGGTGGGACAGAAGAGGCTACACCTTC
CATSSGWDRRGYTF
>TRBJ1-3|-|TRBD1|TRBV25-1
TGTGCCAGCAGTGACCCAGGGGGGTGGGGAAACACCATATATTTT
CASSDPGGWGNTIYF
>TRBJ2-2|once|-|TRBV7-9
TGTGCCAGCAGCTTAATGGGTCCCGGGGAGCTGTTTTTT
CASSLMGPGELFF
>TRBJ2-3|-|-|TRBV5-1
TGCGCCAGCAGCCCGGACGGTAACAGGGTCACAGATACGCAGTATTTT
CASSPDGNRVTDTQYF
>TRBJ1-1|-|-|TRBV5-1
TGCGCCAGCAGCTTGGATGGGGGGGCGAACACTGAAGCTTTCTTT
CASSLDGGANTEAFF
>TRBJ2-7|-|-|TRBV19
TGTGCCAGCCGAACAGGGCCCTCCTACGAGCAGTACTTC
CASRTGPSYEQYF
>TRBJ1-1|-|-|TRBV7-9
TGTGCCAGCCGGACAGCGAACACTGAAGCTTTCTTT
CASRTANTEAFF
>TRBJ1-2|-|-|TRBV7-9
TGTGCCAGCAGCTTGGGGGAGAGGGGCTACACCTTC
CASSLGERGYTF
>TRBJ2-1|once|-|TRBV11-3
TGTGCCAGCAGCTCGGACCGGGCGAATGAGCAGTTCTTC
CASSSDRANEQFF
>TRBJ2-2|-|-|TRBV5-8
TGTGCCAGCAGCTTTGACATACCGAACACCGGGGAGCTGTTTTTT
CASSFDIPNTGELFF
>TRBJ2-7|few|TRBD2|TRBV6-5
TGTGCCAGCAGACCCGGGACTAGTAGGGAGCAGTACTTC
CASRPGTSREQYF